This paragraph covers one TCR beta chain sequence. With V trimmed by 6 bases and J by 8 bases, 23 bases remained unmatched. CDR1 MNHNY and CDR2 SVGAGI come from the germline V gene (reference sequence). There are 18 residues in the CDR3. In TCRdb, the 5' RACE reads were re-called with MiXCR into one record per CDR3 protein. This sample carries roughly 40,000 distinct CDR3 sequences, approximately 20% of them seen once, and the ten largest clones take approximately 2.9%. This chain links TRBV6-6 with TRBJ1-2; 8 bases match TRBD1. The clonotype originates from a female donor with breast cancer. Sequencing was done on a sample of naive CD4+ T cells sorted from a lymph node. Specified subset: naive CD4+ T cells, CD4+CD45RA+CD25-. CDR3 sequence reads: CASSSSPSGTGSSGGYTF. The CDR3 bases are TGTGCCAGCAGCTCAAGCCCCTCCGGGACAGGCAGCTCTGGGGGCTACACCTTC.